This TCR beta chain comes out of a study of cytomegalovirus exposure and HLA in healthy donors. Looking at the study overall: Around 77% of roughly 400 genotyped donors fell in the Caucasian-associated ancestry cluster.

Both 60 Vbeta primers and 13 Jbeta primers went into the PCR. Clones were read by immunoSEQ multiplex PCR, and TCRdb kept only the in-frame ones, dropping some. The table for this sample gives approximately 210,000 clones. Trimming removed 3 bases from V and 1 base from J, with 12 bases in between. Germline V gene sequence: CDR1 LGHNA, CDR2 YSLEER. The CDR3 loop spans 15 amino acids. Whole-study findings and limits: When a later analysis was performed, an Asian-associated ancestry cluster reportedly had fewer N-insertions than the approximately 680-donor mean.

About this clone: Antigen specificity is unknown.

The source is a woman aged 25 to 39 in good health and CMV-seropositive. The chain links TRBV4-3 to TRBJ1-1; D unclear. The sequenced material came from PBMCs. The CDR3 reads CASSHQIMRNTEAFF. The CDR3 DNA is TGCGCCAGCAGCCACCAAATTATGAGGAACACTGAAGCTTTCTTT.